This T cell receptor beta chain stems from a study of shared clonotypes between healthy human individuals. Study outcomes and limitations: When naive CD4 clonotypes were compared across a handful of donors, around 5% were shared. Shared clonotypes across all four donors exceeded non-shared ones in generation probability.

About this clone: Its antigen is unidentified.

Some clones are missing from TCRdb's copy, which holds only in-frame ones; the method was immunoSEQ multiplex PCR. The sample shows 950,000 to 1,300,000 clones, around 75% of them seen only once. Germline V gene lookup returns CDR1 MNHEY and CDR2 SVGAGI. This CDR3 has 14 residues. The V end lost 2 bases, the J end lost 4 bases, and 11 bases lay between the germline ends. Naive CD4+ cells were CD45RA-selected; the remaining cells were memory. The chain recombines TRBV6-5 with TRBJ1-1; possible D gene TRBD1, 5 bases. Material: memory CD4+ T cells sorted from blood. Noted subset: CD45RA-negative fraction. The receptor was isolated from a man younger than 35 in good health. CDR3 sequence: CASSYLQGITEAFF. Here the CDR3 DNA reads TGTGCCAGCAGTTACCTCCAGGGAATCACTGAAGCTTTCTTT.